The 7 T cell receptor beta chains given below trace back to one sample, sequenced in a study of blood T cell repertoires in COVID-19. Only in-frame clones appear in the TCRdb table, and some are missing; sequencing was by immunoSEQ multiplex PCR. In the table there are roughly 11,000 clones, about 71% of which are singletons. Sequencing input: peripheral blood. The receptors were gathered from a man aged 60-69 years with COVID-19, enrolled during active disease.

J is TRBJ2-7 and V is TRBV5-5, with 7 bases fitting TRBD1. The J segment lost 0 bases and the V segment lost 5 bases, leaving 11 bases of the junction unmatched. Germline V gives CDR1 SGHKS, CDR2 YYEKEE (reference sequence). The CDR3 loop spans 16 amino acids. This CDR3 is CASRLIFGQASYEQYF. In DNA form, the CDR3 reads TGTGCCAGCAGACTGATTTTCGGACAGGCCTCCTACGAGCAGTACTTC.

V usage is TRBV7-8 and J usage is TRBJ1-4, with no clear D. The CDR3 is 16 amino acids. Germline CDR1 SGHVS, CDR2 FQNEAQ. The V end lost 1 base, the J end lost 0 bases, and 9 bases lay between the germline ends. The CDR3 DNA reads as TGTGCCAGCAGCTTAGTAGGGCGGGCAACTAATGAAAAACTGTTTTTT. Amino acid sequence: CASSLVGRATNEKLFF.

V gene TRBV28 combines with J gene TRBJ2-4, with 11 bases matching TRBD2. Germline V lookup: CDR1 MDHEN, CDR2 SYDVKM. The J segment lost 1 base and the V segment lost 3 bases, leaving 5 bases of the junction unmatched. The CDR3 runs to 17 residues. The CDR3 DNA follows: TGTGCCAGCAGTTTCCCATTAGCGGGAGGGGCCAAAAACATTCAGTACTTC. It specifies CASSFPLAGGAKNIQYF.

This clone was detected only a few times. The chain recombines TRBV3-1 (or the pseudogene TRBV3-2) with TRBJ1-2; D not resolved. Trimming cost V 4 bases and J 8 bases, with 8 bases left between them. CDR3 length: 11 amino acids. Germline loops: CDR1 LGHDT, CDR2 YNNKEL (reference sequence). DNA of the CDR3: TGTGCCAGCAGCCTGACGGGGGGCTACACCTTC. Amino acid sequence: CASSLTGGYTF.

This clone came up once. This sequence joins TRBV6-4 and TRBJ1-1; D may be TRBD1 (6 bases). V shed 3 bases and J shed 11 bases, with 16 bases lying between them. CDR1 is MRHNA and CDR2 is SNTAGT in the germline V gene. The CDR3 is 13 residues long. CDR3 nucleotides: TGTGCCAGCAGTGAGAGGCAGGGCGGGGGCGCTTTCTTT. It encodes CASSERQGGGAFF.

The chain couples TRBV18 to TRBJ2-5, with TRBD2 identical over 7 bases. Germline lookup yields CDR1 KGHSH and CDR2 LQKENI. There are 16 residues in the CDR3. J lost 2 bases, V lost 2 bases, and 8 bases had no gene match. The CDR3 loop is CASSPTRGGEQETQYF. The CDR3 DNA is TGTGCCAGCTCACCAACGCGGGGAGGGGAACAAGAGACCCAGTACTTC.

This sequence joins TRBV5-6 and TRBJ1-4; D gene unclear. V shed 4 bases and J shed 0 bases, with 13 bases lying between them. Germline V CDR1 and CDR2: SGHDT, YYEEEE. This CDR3 has 16 amino acids. This chain's CDR3 is CASSPSAGATNEKLFF. CDR3 sequence (DNA): TGTGCCAGCAGCCCCTCCGCGGGCGCAACTAATGAAAAACTGTTTTTT.